This T cell receptor beta chain was identified during a study of low-dose radiotherapy and immunotherapy resistance in tumors. Alpha- and beta-chain coverage of first-strand cDNA came from TRAV- and TRBV-specific primers. The TCRs were subjected to amplification over approximately 18 PCR cycles employing a constant-region primer in conjunction with a V-primer adapter. Isolated mRNA underwent amplification by in vitro transcription. TCRdb recomputed calls from the reads with MiXCR, one row per CDR3 protein. Here the sample spans 95,000 to 100,000 distinct CDR3 sequences, around 21% being singletons. This clonotype has at least ten counts. Time point indicated: after trial treatment. Treatment defined: LDRT plus nivolumab, ipilimumab, low-dose cyclophosphamide and aspirin (RACIN trial). The CDR3 is 15 amino acids. The ends were cut back, 0 bases at V and 0 bases at J, with 7 bases in the middle.

This TCR was sampled from a male donor with prostate cancer. The input for sequencing was PBMCs, taken after low-dose radiotherapy plus immunotherapy. The chain links TRBV12-3 or TRBV12-4 to TRBJ2-3, with D hard to call. CDR3 sequence reads: CASSLARGSTDTQYF. For the CDR3, the DNA is TGTGCCAGCAGTTTAGCGCGTGGGAGCACAGATACGCAGTATTTT.